This TCR beta chain was identified during a study of identical twins. Study-wide results and caveats: There is a chance that invariant MAIT and iNKT cells partially muddied zero-insertion analyses. Interpretation of the results relied on cross-sectional statistical analysis and not on following the same donors. Fewer insertions characterized abundant cord blood beta clonotypes, whereas memory repertoires showed none.

This clonotype was recorded many times. Its target is not known. Via MiXCR, TCRdb re-called the 5' RACE reads, giving one row per CDR3 protein. Of about 260,000 distinct CDR3 sequences in the sample, approximately 7% were seen once. Trimming at V came to 2 bases and at J to 2 bases, leaving 6 bases not matched to a gene. Germline V gene lookup returns CDR1 SGHTA and CDR2 FQGNSA. The CDR3 covers 16 residues. The sample also formed part of further work on yellow fever vaccine responses in identical twins.

Sequenced input: memory (CD45RO+) T cells sorted from blood. This clonotype was sampled from a woman between 18 and 29 years old in good health. The chain joins TRBV7-2 to TRBJ2-3; TRBD2 matches at 8 bases. CDR3 bases: TGTGCCAGCAGCTTATTTCCAGCGGGGGCCACAGATACGCAGTATTTT. This translates into CASSLFPAGATDTQYF.